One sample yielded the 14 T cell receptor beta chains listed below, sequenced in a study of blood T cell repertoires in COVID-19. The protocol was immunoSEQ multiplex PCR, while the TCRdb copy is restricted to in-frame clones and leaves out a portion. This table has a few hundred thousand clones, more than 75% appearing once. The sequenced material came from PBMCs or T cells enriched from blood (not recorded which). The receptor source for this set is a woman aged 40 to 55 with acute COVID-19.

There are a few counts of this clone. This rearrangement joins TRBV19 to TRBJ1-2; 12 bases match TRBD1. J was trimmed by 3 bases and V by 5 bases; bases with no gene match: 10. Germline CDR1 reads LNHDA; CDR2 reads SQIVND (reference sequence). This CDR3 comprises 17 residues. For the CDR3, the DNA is TGTGCCAGTAGTGCTATCCGGGACAGGGGGCAAGACTATGGCTACACCTTC. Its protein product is CASSAIRDRGQDYGYTF.

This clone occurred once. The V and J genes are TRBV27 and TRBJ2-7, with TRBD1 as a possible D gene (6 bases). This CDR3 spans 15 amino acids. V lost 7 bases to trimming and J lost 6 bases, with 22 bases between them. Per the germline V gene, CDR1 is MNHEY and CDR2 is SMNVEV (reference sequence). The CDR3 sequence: CASNPTGTFTSEQYF. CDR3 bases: TGTGCCAGCAACCCTACCGGGACATTTACTTCCGAGCAGTACTTC.

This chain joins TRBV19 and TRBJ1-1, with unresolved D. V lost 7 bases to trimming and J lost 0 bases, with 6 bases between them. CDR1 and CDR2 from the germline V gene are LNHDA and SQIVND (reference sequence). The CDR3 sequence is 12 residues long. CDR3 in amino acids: CASIGVNTEAFF. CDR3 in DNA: TGTGCCAGTATCGGGGTGAACACTGAAGCTTTCTTT.

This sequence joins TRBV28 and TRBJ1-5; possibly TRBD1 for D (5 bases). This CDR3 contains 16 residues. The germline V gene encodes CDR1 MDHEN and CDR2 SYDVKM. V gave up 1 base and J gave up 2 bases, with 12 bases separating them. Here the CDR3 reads CASSLSGGDGNQPQHF. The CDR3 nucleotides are TGTGCCAGCAGTTTATCCGGGGGTGACGGCAATCAGCCCCAGCATTTT. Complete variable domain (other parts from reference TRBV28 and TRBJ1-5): DVKVTQSSRYLVKRTGEKVFLECVQDMDHENMFWYRQDPGLGLRLIYFSYDVKMKEKGDIPEGYSVSREKKERFSLILESASTNQTSMYLCASSLSGGDGNQPQHFGDGTRLSIL.

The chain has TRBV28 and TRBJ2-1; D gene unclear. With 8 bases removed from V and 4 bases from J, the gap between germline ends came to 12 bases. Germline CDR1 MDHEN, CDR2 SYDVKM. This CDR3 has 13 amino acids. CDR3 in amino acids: CASAEYSYNEQFF. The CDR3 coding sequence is TGTGCCAGCGCGGAATACTCATACAATGAGCAGTTCTTC.

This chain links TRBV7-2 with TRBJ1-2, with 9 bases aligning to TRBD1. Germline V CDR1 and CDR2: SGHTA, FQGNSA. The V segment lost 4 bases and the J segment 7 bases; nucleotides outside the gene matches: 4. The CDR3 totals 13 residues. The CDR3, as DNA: TGTGCCAGCAGCTCGGGACAGGGTGCTGGCTACACCTTC. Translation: CASSSGQGAGYTF.

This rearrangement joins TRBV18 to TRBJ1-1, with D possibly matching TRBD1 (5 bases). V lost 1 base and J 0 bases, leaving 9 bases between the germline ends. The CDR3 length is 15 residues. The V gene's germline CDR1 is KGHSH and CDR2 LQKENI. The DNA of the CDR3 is TGTGCCAGCTCACCACAGGGAGGGGTGAACACTGAAGCTTTCTTT. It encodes CASSPQGGVNTEAFF.

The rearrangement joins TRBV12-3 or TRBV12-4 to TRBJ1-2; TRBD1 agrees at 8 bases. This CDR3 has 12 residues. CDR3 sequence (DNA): TGTGCATCCCAGGGGGCCGACTATGGCTACACCTTC. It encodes CASQGADYGYTF.

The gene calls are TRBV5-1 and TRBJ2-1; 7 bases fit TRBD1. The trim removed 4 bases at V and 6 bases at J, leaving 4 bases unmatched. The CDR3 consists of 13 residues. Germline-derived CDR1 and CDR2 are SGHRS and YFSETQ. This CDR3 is CASSEGASNEQFF. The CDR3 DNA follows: TGCGCCAGCAGCGAGGGGGCGAGCAATGAGCAGTTCTTC.

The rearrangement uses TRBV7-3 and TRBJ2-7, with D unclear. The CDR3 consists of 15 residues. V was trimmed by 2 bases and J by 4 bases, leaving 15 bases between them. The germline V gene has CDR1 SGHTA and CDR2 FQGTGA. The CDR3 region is CASSLGSVAPYEQYF. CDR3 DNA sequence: TGTGCCAGCAGCTTAGGTTCAGTAGCCCCATACGAGCAGTACTTC.

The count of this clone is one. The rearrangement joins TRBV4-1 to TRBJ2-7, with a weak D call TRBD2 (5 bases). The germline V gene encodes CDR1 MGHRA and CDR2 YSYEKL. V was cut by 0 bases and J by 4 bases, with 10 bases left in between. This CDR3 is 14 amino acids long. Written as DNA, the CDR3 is TGCGCCAGCAGCCAAGAGTCCGGGGTATACGAGCAGTACTTC. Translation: CASSQESGVYEQYF.

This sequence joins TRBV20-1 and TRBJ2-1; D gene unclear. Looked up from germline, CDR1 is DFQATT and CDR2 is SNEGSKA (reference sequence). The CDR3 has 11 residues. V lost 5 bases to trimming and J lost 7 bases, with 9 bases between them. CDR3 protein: CSAFLQNEQFF. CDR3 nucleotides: TGCAGTGCTTTTTTACAGAATGAGCAGTTCTTC.

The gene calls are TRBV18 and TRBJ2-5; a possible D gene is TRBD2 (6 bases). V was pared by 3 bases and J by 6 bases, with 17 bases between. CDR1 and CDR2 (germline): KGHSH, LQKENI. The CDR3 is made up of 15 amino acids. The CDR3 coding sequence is TGTGCCAGCTCACCTTTCGGGAGAATGGTGAAGACCCAGTACTTC. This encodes CASSPFGRMVKTQYF.

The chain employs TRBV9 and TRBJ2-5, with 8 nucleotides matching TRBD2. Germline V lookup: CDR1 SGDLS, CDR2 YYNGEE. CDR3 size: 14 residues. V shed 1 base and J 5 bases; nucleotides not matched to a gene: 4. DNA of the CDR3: TGTGCCAGCAGCGTACGCGGGGGGTCGGAGACCCAGTACTTC. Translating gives CASSVRGGSETQYF. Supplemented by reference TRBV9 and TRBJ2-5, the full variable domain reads DSGVTQTPKHLITATGQRVTLRCSPRSGDLSVYWYQQSLDQGLQFLIQYYNGEERAKGNILERFSAQQFPDLHSELNLSSLELGDSALYFCASSVRGGSETQYFGPGTRLLVL.